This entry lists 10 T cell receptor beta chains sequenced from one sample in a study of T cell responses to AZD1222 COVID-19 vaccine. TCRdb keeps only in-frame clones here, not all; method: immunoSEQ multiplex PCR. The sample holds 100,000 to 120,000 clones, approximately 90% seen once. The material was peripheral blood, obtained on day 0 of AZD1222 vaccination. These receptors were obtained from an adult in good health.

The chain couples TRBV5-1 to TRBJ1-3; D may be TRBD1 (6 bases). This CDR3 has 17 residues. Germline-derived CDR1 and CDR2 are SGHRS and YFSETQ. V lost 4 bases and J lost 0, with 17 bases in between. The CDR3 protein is CASSPRDTFPSGNTIYF. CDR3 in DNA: TGCGCCAGCAGCCCCCGGGACACCTTCCCCTCTGGAAACACCATATATTTT.

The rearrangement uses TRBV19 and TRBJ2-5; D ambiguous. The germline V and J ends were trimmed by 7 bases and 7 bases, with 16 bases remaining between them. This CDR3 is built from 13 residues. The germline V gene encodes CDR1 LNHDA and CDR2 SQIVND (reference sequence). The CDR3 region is CASTKDGGVTQYF. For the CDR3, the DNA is TGTGCCAGTACCAAGGACGGTGGAGTGACCCAGTACTTC.

The CDR3 DNA reads as TGCGCCAGCAGCGGAAGCGGGATCCCCTACAATGAGCAGTTCTTC. Its translation is CASSGSGIPYNEQFF. The chain combines TRBV10-1 with TRBJ2-1, with 7 bases lining up with TRBD2. V was pared by 6 bases and J by 2 bases, with 7 bases of the junction left unmatched. This CDR3 comprises 15 residues. Germline values: CDR1 WNHNN, CDR2 SYGVQD (reference sequence).

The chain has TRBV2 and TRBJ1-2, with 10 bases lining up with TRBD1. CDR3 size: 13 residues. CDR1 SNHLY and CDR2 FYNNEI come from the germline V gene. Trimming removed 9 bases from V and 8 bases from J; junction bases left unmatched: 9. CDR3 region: CARRQGAVKGYTF. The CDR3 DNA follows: TGTGCCAGAAGACAGGGGGCCGTGAAGGGCTACACCTTC.

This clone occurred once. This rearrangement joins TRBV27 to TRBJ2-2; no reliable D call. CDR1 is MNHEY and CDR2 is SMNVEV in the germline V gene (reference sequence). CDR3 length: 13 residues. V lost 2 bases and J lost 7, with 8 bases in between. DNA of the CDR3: TGTGCCAGCAGTTTAGGTCAGTTCGGGGAGCTGTTTTTT. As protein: CASSLGQFGELFF.

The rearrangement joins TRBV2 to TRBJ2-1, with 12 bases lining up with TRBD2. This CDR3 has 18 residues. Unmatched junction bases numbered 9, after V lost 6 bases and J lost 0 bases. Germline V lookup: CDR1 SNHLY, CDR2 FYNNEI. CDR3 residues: CASSAGLAGNSSYNEQFF. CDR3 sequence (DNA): TGTGCCAGCAGCGCCGGACTAGCGGGGAACAGCTCCTACAATGAGCAGTTCTTC.

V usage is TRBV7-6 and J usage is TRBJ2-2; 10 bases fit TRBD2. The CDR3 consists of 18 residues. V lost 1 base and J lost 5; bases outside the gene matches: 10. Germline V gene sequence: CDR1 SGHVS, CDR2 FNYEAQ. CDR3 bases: TGTGCCAGCAGCTTAGTATCGGGAGCGGGAGGGCCTACCGGGGAGCTGTTTTTT. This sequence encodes CASSLVSGAGGPTGELFF.

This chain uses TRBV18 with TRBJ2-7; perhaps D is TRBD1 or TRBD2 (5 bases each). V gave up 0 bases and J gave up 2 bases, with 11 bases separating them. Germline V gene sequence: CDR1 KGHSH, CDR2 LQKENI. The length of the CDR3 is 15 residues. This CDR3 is CASSPPVGTTYEQYF. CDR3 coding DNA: TGTGCCAGCTCACCACCGGTGGGGACGACCTACGAGCAGTACTTC.

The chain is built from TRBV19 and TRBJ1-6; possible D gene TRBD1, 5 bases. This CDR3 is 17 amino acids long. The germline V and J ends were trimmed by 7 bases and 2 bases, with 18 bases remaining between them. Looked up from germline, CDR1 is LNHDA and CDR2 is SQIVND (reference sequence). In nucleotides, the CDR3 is TGTGCCAGTACCTTGAGCGGGGGAACAACCTATAATTCACCCCTCCACTTT. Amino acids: CASTLSGGTTYNSPLHF. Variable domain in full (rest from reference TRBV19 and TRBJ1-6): DGGITQSPKYLFRKEGQNVTLSCEQNLNHDAMYWYRQDPGQGLRLIYYSQIVNDFQKGDIAEGYSVSREKKESFPLTVTSAQKNPTAFYLCASTLSGGTTYNSPLHFGNGTRLTVT.

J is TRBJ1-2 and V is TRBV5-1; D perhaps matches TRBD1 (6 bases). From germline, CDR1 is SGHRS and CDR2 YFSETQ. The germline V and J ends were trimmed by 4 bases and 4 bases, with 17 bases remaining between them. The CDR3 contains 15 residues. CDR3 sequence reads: CASSQSTGRGYGYTF. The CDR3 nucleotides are TGCGCCAGCAGCCAGAGTACAGGGAGAGGCTATGGCTACACCTTC.